This T cell receptor beta chain was sequenced for a study of tumor-infiltrating lymphocytes in localized non-small cell lung cancer. This clone occurred a few times. Here immunoSEQ multiplex PCR was the method, and the copy in TCRdb shows in-frame clones only, minus some. The table has approximately 12,000 clones, roughly 82% seen once. CDR3 length: 13 amino acids. V gave up 6 bases and J gave up 4 bases, with 10 bases separating them. The V gene's germline CDR1 is SGHRS and CDR2 YFSETQ. The chain combines TRBV5-1 with TRBJ1-4; TRBD1 might be the D (5 bases). The receptor was derived from a human donor with non-small cell lung cancer. Sequencing was carried out using uninvolved lung tissue not adjacent to the tumor. The CDR3 nucleotides read TGCGCCAGCATGGGGGTCAATAATGAAAAACTGTTTTTT. Protein product: CASMGVNNEKLFF.